The following is a T cell receptor (beta chain) sequence with its context. MiXCR, run by TCRdb on the reads, gives a single entry per CDR3 protein. Of approximately 190,000 distinct CDR3 sequences listed, roughly 27% are singletons. The CDR3 totals 14 residues. Germline loops: CDR1 ENHRY, CDR2 SYGVKD. Trimming took off 3 bases at V and 4 bases at J, with 12 bases between the two ends. These data come from a study of T cell repertoires in cytomegalovirus infection. The V call is TRBV10-3, the J call TRBJ1-2, with D perhaps TRBD1 (5 bases). The sequenced sample was PBMCs. This receptor was taken from a human donor in good health (CMV status not recorded). Some clones in this sample may be carry-over from other donors' samples. The CDR3 loop is CAISDLAGPYGYTF. The CDR3 DNA follows: TGTGCCATCAGTGATCTGGCAGGGCCCTATGGCTACACCTTC.